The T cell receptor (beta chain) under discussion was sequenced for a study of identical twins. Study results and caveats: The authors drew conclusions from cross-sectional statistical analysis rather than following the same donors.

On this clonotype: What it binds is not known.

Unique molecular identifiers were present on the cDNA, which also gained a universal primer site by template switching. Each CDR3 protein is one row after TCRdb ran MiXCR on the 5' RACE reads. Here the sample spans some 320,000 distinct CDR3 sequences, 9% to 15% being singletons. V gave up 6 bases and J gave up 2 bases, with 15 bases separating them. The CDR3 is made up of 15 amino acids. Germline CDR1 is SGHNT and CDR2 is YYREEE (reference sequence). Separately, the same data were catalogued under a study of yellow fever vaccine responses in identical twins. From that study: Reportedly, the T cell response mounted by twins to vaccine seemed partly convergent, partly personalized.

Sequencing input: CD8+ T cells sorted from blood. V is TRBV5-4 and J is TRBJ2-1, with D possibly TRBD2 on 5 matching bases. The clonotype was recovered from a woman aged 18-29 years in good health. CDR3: CASKEAVTPYNEQFF. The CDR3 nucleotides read TGTGCCAGCAAGGAGGCCGTGACCCCCTACAATGAGCAGTTCTTC. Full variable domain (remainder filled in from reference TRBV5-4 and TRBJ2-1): ETGVTQSPTHLIKTRGQQVTLRCSSQSGHNTVSWYQQALGQGPQFIFQYYREEENGRGNFPPRFSGLQFPNYSSELNVNALELDDSALYLCASKEAVTPYNEQFFGPGTRLTVL.